Sequencing of this T cell receptor beta chain was carried out in a study of human T cells and chemical hapten exposure. This clonotype was found many times. The time point was: pre-sensitization, week 0. The treatment denotes: therapeutic diphenylcyclopropenone sensitization with weekly scalp DPC. Blood was collected ahead of every patch test applied. Donors, patients with alopecia ranging from 18 to 70 years old and judged suitable for DPC, provided samples. In the original analysis: Between 23,224 and 690,600 TCRs appeared in each sample, and the median stood at 95,638. TCRdb called the RACE reads again in MiXCR, with one record for every CDR3 protein. The V and J calls here are based on TCRdb, not the publication. This table has around 350,000 distinct CDR3 sequences, 5.5% appearing once. The clonotype was recovered from a woman younger than 30 with alopecia areata. Some clones in this sample may be carry-over from other donors' samples. The sample was whole blood, taken in connection with sensitization to the hapten diphenylcyclopropenone (DPC).

The CDR3 spells CASSQAGGEQYF. CDR3 DNA sequence: TGTGCCAGCAGCCAAGCCGGGGGTGAGCAGTACTTC. The V and J genes are TRBV3-1 and TRBJ2-7, with D maybe TRBD2 (6 bases). This CDR3 has 12 amino acids. Trimming took 1 base from V and 7 from J, leaving 8 bases between them. Per germline, CDR1 LGHDT and CDR2 YNNKEL (reference sequence).